These 4 T cell receptor beta chains were all obtained from the same sample, sequenced in a study of OX40 agonist ivuxolimab in advanced cancers. This table comes from immunoSEQ multiplex PCR, and its TCRdb copy is limited to in-frame clones, with some not included. The sample records about 72,000 clones, 89% being singletons. The source material was CD4+ or CD8+ T cells sorted from blood, sampled in a trial of the OX40 agonist ivuxolimab. The receptors come from an adult with an advanced solid tumor such as melanoma, head and neck, liver or kidney cancer.

This rearrangement joins TRBV7-9 to TRBJ1-5; D remains ambiguous. Germline CDR1 SEHNR, CDR2 FQNEAQ (reference sequence). Trimming took 3 bases from V and 2 from J, leaving 14 bases between them. The CDR3 is 16 residues long. The CDR3 region has the DNA TGTGCCAGCAGCTTGATGAGGGTCCTCGGCAATCAGCCCCAGCATTTT. It specifies CASSLMRVLGNQPQHF.

This clone was detected only once. The rearrangement joins TRBV10-3 to TRBJ1-1, with 8 bases matching TRBD1. This CDR3 spans 14 amino acids. V dropped 7 bases and J dropped 4; count of bases not matched to a gene: 8. Per the germline V gene, CDR1 is ENHRY and CDR2 is SYGVKD. In DNA, the CDR3 is TGTGCCATCAACTCACAGGGGGGCGTCACTGAAGCTTTCTTT. This gives the protein CAINSQGGVTEAFF.

The CDR3 region is CASKEQPNTGELFF. In DNA, the CDR3 is TGTGCCAGCAAAGAACAGCCGAACACCGGGGAGCTGTTTTTT. V gene TRBV2 combines with J gene TRBJ2-2; D gene uncertain. CDR3 length: 14 residues. Trimming stripped 7 bases from V and 0 bases from J, with 9 bases between. From germline, CDR1 is SNHLY and CDR2 FYNNEI. The variable domain in full, with the rest retrieved from reference TRBV2 and TRBJ2-2, is EPEVTQTPSHQVTQMGQEVILRCVPISNHLYFYWYRQILGQKVEFLVSFYNNEISEKSEIFDDQFSVERPDGSNFTLKIRSTKLEDSAMYFCASKEQPNTGELFFGEGSRLTVL.

The gene calls are TRBV27 and TRBJ2-1; TRBD2 agrees at 7 bases. Germline V gene lookup returns CDR1 MNHEY and CDR2 SMNVEV (reference sequence). Trimming took 8 bases from V and 2 from J; bases not matched to a gene: 6. This CDR3 region has 14 residues. The CDR3 DNA follows: TGTGCCAGCGGGTGGACTAGGACCTACAATGAGCAGTTCTTC. This gives the protein CASGWTRTYNEQFF.